The TCR beta chain described here comes from a study of metastatic and nonmetastatic thyroid tumors. By sample share, this clone is medium-sized. Treatment of any kind had been given to no patient before thyroid surgery. Via MiXCR, TCRdb re-called the PCR reads. This table holds 4,500 or so clones, roughly 21% found once. This sequence was found in a male donor with papillary thyroid cancer or a benign thyroid nodule (not recorded which). Some clones in this sample may be carry-over from other donors' samples. Sequencing was carried out using tumor tissue.

The CDR3 region is CASSLWGGAGDTQYF. CDR3 DNA sequence: TGTGCCAGCAGTTTATGGGGGGGGGCTGGAGATACGCAGTATTTT. This rearrangement joins TRBV28 to TRBJ2-3, with D maybe TRBD2 (7 bases). The CDR3 contains 15 residues. CDR1 and CDR2 from the germline V gene are MDHEN and SYDVKM. The V end lost 0 bases, the J end lost 5 bases, and 12 bases lay between the germline ends.